A selection of T cell receptor beta chains follows, all from one sample in a study of Ad26.COV2.S vaccination and SARS-CoV-2 variants. TCRdb's copy holds only in-frame clones and misses some; the assay was immunoSEQ multiplex PCR. In the table there are 500,000 or so clones, roughly nine tenths of which are singletons. Source: peripheral blood, taken in a trial of Ad26.COV2.S vaccine versus placebo. Receptors were obtained from a person aged 18-60 years who received the Ad26.COV2.S COVID-19 vaccine or a placebo. The CDR3 runs from the conserved cysteine through the conserved F or W. The order of the fields is CDR3 length, V gene, clone size, D gene, J gene, CDR3 DNA, CDR3 protein. A D gene is named only where the DNA matches it firmly. Clone sizes are given selectively: once, few, many, or a class where the clone is expanded.

16	TRBV14	.	TRBD2	TRBJ2-4	TGTGCCAGCAGCCAAGCTACTAGCGGGAATAAAAACATTCAGTACTTC	CASSQATSGNKNIQYF
12	TRBV12-3/TRBV12-4	.	.	TRBJ1-3	TGTGCCAGCACCACCTCCCGGGGCACCATATATTTT	CASTTSRGTIYF
18	TRBV14	.	TRBD2	TRBJ2-1	TGTGCCAGCAGCCCCCGACTAGCGGGGGTTCTCTCCTACAATGAGCAGTTCTTC	CASSPRLAGVLSYNEQFF
15	TRBV19	.	.	TRBJ1-5	TGTGCCAGCAAGGAGTTAGGGTATAGCAATCAGCCCCAGCATTTT	CASKELGYSNQPQHF
18	TRBV5-3	.	.	TRBJ1-3	TGTGCCAGAAGCTTGAACGCTCCTGTCTCCCCCTCGCGAAACACCATATATTTT	CARSLNAPVSPSRNTIYF
12	TRBV7-9	.	.	TRBJ1-1	TGTGCCAGCAGCCCCGCGAACACTGAAGCTTTCTTT	CASSPANTEAFF
12	TRBV7-2	.	.	TRBJ2-1	TGTGCCAGCAGCCGGGGCCGGGATGAGCAGTTCTTC	CASSRGRDEQFF
18	TRBV4-2	.	TRBD1	TRBJ2-7	TGTGCCAGCAGCCAGGGCGTGACAGGGGGTCGGTTGGGCTACGAGCAGTACTTC	CASSQGVTGGRLGYEQYF
14	TRBV6-5	.	.	TRBJ2-6	TGTGCCAGCAGCAAGGGTGTTGGGGCCAACGTCCTGACTTTC	CASSKGVGANVLTF
12	TRBV19	.	.	TRBJ2-7	TGTGCCAGTAGCCAGGGCCTCTACGAGCAGTACTTC	CASSQGLYEQYF
13	TRBV13	.	.	TRBJ2-3	TGTGCCAGCAGCCTCCGGGGGCGGGATACGCAGTATTTT	CASSLRGRDTQYF
19	TRBV9	.	TRBD2	TRBJ2-2	TGTGCCAGCAGCGTAGCCGGGACTAGCGGGAGGGCCTCCGCCGGGGAGCTGTTTTTT	CASSVAGTSGRASAGELFF
13	TRBV7-6	.	TRBD2	TRBJ2-7	TGTGCCAGCAGCTGGACTAGCGGTTACGAGCAGTACTTC	CASSWTSGYEQYF
11	TRBV12-3/TRBV12-4	.	.	TRBJ1-3	TGTGCCAGCACCATTTACAACACCATATATTTT	CASTIYNTIYF
15	TRBV2	.	.	TRBJ2-3	TGTGCCAGCAGATACGACAGAACTAGCACAGATACGCAGTATTTT	CASRYDRTSTDTQYF
12	TRBV5-6	.	TRBD2	TRBJ2-1	TGTGCCAGCAGCCTACCTACGGGAGGAAAGTTCTTC	CASSLPTGGKFF
12	TRBV5-5	.	.	TRBJ2-3	TGTGCCAGCAGCGGAAGCACAGATACGCAGTATTTT	CASSGSTDTQYF
14	TRBV19	.	.	TRBJ1-5	TGTGCCGTCTCCGGGGGCGGGCGCAATCAGCCCCAGCATTTT	CAVSGGGRNQPQHF
14	TRBV7-9	.	.	TRBJ2-7	TGTGCCAGCAGCCCCCGACAGGCTTCCTACGAGCAGTACTTC	CASSPRQASYEQYF
15	TRBV5-1	.	TRBD1	TRBJ1-2	TGCGCCAGCAGCTTGGGACAGGGCAGTTCGTATGGCTACACCTTC	CASSLGQGSSYGYTF
16	TRBV9	.	TRBD1	TRBJ2-5	TGTGCCAGCAGCGTGGGGACAGGGGCGCCACAAGAGACCCAGTACTTC	CASSVGTGAPQETQYF
14	TRBV7-2	.	.	TRBJ1-2	TGTGCCAGCAGCTTAGAGCCGCTGGACTATGGCTACACCTTC	CASSLEPLDYGYTF
11	TRBV30	.	.	TRBJ2-7	TGTGCCTGGACGTCCAGCTACGAGCAGTACTTC	CAWTSSYEQYF
12	TRBV5-1	.	.	TRBJ2-5	TGCGCCAGCAGCTTGGAGAGCCGAACCCAGTACTTC	CASSLESRTQYF
14	TRBV7-9	.	TRBD1	TRBJ2-3	TGTGCCAGCAGCTGGGACAGGGGACCAGATACGCAGTATTTT	CASSWDRGPDTQYF
14	TRBV15	.	.	TRBJ2-3	TGTGCCACCAGCCCCCGGAGTAGCACAGATACGCAGTATTTT	CATSPRSSTDTQYF
15	TRBV27	.	.	TRBJ1-3	TGTGCCAGCAGGCCAGGACAGTTCTCTGGAAACACCATATATTTT	CASRPGQFSGNTIYF
15	TRBV7-9	.	.	TRBJ2-7	TGTGCCAGCAGCTTAGGTGGACTAGGACAGGTAGAGCAGTACTTC	CASSLGGLGQVEQYF
13	TRBV2	.	.	TRBJ2-7	TGTGCCAGCAGCGGCCGCTGGTATAACGAGCAGTACTTC	CASSGRWYNEQYF
15	TRBV5-4	.	TRBD1	TRBJ2-7	TGTGCCAGCAGCGACCCTGACAGGGGTGGCTACGAGCAGTACTTC	CASSDPDRGGYEQYF
14	TRBV19	.	TRBD2	TRBJ2-1	TGTGCCAGTAATGGACTAGCGGGAGCATATGAGCAGTTCTTC	CASNGLAGAYEQFF
12	TRBV5-1	.	.	TRBJ2-3	TGCGCCAGCAGCTTGCCTAAGGATACGCAGTATTTT	CASSLPKDTQYF
13	TRBV14	.	.	TRBJ2-7	TGTGCCAGCAGAAGAGGAGGTTCCTACGAGCAGTACTTC	CASRRGGSYEQYF
15	TRBV4-3	once	.	TRBJ2-1	TGCGCCAGCAGCCAAGATCCGTCGAATAGGAATGAGCAGTTCTTC	CASSQDPSNRNEQFF
17	TRBV5-1	.	TRBD2	TRBJ2-1	TGCGCCAGCAGCTTGGTTCAGAGCGGGAGGACCGGGCATGAGCAGTTCTTC	CASSLVQSGRTGHEQFF
15	TRBV19	.	TRBD1	TRBJ2-7	TGTGCCAGTAGTACTAGGACAGGGATGGCGGGAGAGCAGTACTTC	CASSTRTGMAGEQYF
13	TRBV19	once	TRBD1	TRBJ1-2	TGTGCCAGTAGTAGACAGGGGGCCCATGGCTACACCTTC	CASSRQGAHGYTF
14	TRBV6-1	.	TRBD2	TRBJ2-7	TGTGCCAGCAGTTCTAGCGGGAGATCGGTCGAGCAGTACTTC	CASSSSGRSVEQYF
14	TRBV9	.	.	TRBJ1-2	TGTGCCAGCAGCGTAGGTCGGGCTAACTATGGCTACACCTTC	CASSVGRANYGYTF
15	TRBV10-3	.	TRBD2	TRBJ2-5	TGTGCCATCAGGGTGGGGGGGACCCCCCAAGAGACCCAGTACTTC	CAIRVGGTPQETQYF